A single T cell receptor beta chain is shown here with its context. Its antigen is still unknown. The sample belongs to a study of CXCR3-negative and CXCR3-positive naive CD8 T cells. Study results and limitations: Memory cells showed distinct TRBV-TRBJ patterns, while the two naive subsets matched.

CD45RO-CCR7+CD27+CD95- cells counted as naive CD8+ T cells. The study made its TRB cDNA libraries by 5' RACE, adding UMI labels. Reanalyzing the 5' RACE reads, TCRdb keeps one entry per CDR3 protein, without DNA. This specimen shows about 6,000 distinct CDR3 sequences; the ten leading clones hold 1.3%. Sequenced material: naive CXCR3- CD8+ T cells from blood. The subset is: CD45RO-CCR7+CD27+CD95- naive CD8+ T cells lacking CXCR3 (TNR3-). The clonotype comes from a human donor in good health. Some clones in this sample may be carry-over from other donors' samples.

CDR3 protein: CSVVPQDIPYEQYF. The V call is TRBV29-1, the J call TRBJ2-7; as DNA is missing, the TRBD1 call by TCRdb cannot be tested. The CDR3 has 14 amino acids. Looked up from germline, CDR1 is SQVTM and CDR2 is ANQGSEA.